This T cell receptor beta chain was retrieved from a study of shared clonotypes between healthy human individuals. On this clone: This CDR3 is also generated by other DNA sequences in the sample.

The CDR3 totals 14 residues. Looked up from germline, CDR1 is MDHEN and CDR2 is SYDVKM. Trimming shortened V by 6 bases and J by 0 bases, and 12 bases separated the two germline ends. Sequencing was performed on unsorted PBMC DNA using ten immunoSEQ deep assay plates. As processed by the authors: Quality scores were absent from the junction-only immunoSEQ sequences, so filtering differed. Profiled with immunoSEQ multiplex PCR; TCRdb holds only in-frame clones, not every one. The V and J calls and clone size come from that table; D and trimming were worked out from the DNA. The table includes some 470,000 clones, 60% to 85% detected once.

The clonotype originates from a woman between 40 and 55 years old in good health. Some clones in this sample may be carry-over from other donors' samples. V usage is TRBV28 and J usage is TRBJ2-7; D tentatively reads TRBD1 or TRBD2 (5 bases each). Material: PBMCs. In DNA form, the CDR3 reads TGTGCCAGCAGGCCCCCGGGGCCCTCCTACGAGCAGTACTTC. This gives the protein CASRPPGPSYEQYF.